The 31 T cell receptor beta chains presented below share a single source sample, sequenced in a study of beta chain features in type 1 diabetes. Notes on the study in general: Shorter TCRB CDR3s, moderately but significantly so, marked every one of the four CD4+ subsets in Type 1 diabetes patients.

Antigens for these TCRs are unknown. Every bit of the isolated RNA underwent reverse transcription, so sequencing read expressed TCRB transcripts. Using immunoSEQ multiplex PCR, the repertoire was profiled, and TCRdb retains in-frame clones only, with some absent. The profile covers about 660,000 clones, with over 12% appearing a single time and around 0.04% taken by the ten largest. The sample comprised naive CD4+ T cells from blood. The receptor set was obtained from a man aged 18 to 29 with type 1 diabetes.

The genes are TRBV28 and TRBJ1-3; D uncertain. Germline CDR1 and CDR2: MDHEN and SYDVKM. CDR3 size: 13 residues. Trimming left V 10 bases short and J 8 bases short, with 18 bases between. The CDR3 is CAILGPRRDTIYF. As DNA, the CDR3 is TGTGCCATCTTAGGACCCCGGCGAGACACCATATATTTT.

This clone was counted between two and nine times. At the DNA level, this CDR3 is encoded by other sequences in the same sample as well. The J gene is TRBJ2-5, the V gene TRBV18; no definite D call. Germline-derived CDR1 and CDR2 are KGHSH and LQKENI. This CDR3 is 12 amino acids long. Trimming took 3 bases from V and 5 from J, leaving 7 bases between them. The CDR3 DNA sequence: TGTGCCAGCTCACCGGGCGAGGAGACCCAGTACTTC. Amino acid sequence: CASSPGEETQYF.

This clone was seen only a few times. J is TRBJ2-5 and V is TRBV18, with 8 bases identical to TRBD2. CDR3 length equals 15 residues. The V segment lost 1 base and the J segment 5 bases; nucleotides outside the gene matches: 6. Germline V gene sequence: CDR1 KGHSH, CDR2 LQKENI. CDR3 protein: CASSPRVPGGETQYF. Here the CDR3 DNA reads TGTGCCAGCTCACCACGTGTTCCGGGAGGGGAGACCCAGTACTTC.

In nucleotides, the CDR3 is TGTGCCAGCAGCTTTGACGGACAGGGCAGTAGAGAGACCCAGTACTTC. It yields the protein CASSFDGQGSRETQYF. V and J are TRBV7-3 and TRBJ2-5; 8 bases match TRBD1. The CDR3 is made up of 16 amino acids. Germline V gene data show CDR1 as SGHTA and CDR2 as FQGTGA. Losses at the gene ends were 3 bases for V and 4 bases for J; bases not matched to a gene: 10.

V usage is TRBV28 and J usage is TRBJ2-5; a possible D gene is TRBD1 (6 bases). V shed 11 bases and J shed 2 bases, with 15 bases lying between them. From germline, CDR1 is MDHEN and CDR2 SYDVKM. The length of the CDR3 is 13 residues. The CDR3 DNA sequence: TGTGCCGGCGCCAGGGGCCAACAAGAGACCCAGTACTTC. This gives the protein CAGARGQQETQYF. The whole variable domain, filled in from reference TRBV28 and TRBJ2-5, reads DVKVTQSSRYLVKRTGEKVFLECVQDMDHENMFWYRQDPGLGLRLIYFSYDVKMKEKGDIPEGYSVSREKKERFSLILESASTNQTSMYLCAGARGQQETQYFGPGTRLLVL.

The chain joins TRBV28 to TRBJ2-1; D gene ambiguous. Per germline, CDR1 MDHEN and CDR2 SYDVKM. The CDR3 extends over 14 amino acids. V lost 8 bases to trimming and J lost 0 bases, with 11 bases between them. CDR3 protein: CASVFSVSYNEQFF. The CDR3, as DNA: TGTGCCAGCGTTTTCAGCGTCTCCTACAATGAGCAGTTCTTC.

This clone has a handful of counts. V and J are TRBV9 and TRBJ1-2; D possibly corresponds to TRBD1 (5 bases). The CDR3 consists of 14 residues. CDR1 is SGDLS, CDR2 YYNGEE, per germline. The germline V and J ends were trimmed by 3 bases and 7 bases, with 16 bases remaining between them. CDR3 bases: TGTGCCAGCAGCGCCGGAGGCAGGGATACTGGCTACACCTTC. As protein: CASSAGGRDTGYTF.

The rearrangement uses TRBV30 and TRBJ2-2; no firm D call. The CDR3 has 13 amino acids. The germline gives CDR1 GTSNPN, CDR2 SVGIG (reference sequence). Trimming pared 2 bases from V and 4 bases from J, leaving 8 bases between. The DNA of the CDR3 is TGTGCCTGGAGTCTACTGTTCACCGGGGAGCTGTTTTTT. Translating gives CAWSLLFTGELFF.

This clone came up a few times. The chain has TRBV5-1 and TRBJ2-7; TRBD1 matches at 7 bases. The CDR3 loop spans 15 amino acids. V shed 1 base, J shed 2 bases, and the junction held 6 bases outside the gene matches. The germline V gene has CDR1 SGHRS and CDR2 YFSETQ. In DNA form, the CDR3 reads TGCGCCAGCAGCTTGTCTGGGACAGATGCCTACGAGCAGTACTTC. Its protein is CASSLSGTDAYEQYF.

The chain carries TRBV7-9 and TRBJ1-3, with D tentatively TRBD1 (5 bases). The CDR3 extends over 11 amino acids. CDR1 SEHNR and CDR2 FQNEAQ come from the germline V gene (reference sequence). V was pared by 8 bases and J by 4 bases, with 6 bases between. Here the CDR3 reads CASRGGNTIYF. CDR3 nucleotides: TGTGCCAGCCGGGGCGGAAACACCATATATTTT.

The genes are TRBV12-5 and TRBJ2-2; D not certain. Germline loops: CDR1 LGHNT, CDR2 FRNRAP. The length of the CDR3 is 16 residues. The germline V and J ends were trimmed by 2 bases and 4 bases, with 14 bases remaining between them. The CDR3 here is CASGLSSPSFTGELFF. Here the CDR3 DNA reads TGTGCTAGTGGTTTGTCGTCCCCGAGTTTCACCGGGGAGCTGTTTTTT.

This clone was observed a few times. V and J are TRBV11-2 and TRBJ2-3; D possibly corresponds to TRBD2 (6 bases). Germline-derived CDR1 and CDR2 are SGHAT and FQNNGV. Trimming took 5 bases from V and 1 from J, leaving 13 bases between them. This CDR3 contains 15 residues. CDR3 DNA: TGTGCCAGCAGCGTGGCGGCTAGCGGCACAGATACGCAGTATTTT. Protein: CASSVAASGTDTQYF.

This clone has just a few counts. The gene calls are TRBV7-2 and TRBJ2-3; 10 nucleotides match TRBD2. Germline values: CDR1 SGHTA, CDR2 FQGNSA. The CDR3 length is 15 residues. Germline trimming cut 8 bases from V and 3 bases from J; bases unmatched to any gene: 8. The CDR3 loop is CASALAGVRTDTQYF. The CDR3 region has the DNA TGTGCCAGCGCCCTAGCGGGAGTTAGAACAGATACGCAGTATTTT.

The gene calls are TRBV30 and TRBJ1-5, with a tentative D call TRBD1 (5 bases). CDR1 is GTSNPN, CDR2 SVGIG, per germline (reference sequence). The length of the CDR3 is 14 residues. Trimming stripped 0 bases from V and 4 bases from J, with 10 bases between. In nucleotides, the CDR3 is TGTGCCTGGAGTGTACGGGGGAGGAATCAGCCCCAGCATTTT. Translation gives CAWSVRGRNQPQHF.

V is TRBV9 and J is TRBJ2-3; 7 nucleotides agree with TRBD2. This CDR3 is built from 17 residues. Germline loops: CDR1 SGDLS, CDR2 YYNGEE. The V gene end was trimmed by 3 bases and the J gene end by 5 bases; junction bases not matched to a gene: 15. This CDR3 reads CASSGTSAPRGQDTQYF. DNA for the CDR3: TGTGCCAGCAGCGGTACTAGCGCCCCGAGGGGTCAAGATACGCAGTATTTT.

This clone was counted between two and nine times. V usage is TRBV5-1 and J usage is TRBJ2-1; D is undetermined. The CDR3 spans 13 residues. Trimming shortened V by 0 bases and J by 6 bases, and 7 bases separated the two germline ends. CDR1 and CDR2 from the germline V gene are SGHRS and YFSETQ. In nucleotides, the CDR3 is TGCGCCAGCAGCTTGGGCCGGTCCAATGAGCAGTTCTTC. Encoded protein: CASSLGRSNEQFF.

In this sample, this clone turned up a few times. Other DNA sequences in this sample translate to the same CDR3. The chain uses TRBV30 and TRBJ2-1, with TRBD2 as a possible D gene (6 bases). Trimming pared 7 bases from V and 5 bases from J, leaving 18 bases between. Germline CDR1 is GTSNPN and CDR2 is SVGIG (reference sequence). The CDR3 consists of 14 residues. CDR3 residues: CAFRGGTSNNEQFF. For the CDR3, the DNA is TGTGCCTTTCGTGGGGGAACTAGCAACAATGAGCAGTTCTTC.

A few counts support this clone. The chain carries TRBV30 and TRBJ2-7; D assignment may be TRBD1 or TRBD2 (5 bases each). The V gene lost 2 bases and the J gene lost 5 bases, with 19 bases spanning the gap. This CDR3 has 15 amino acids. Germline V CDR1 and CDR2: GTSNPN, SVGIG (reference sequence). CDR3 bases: TGTGCCTGGAGTCCCCCCGGGACCTATCGGGACGAGCAGTACTTC. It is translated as CAWSPPGTYRDEQYF. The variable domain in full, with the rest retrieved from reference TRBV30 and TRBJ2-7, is SQTIHQWPATLVQPVGSPLSLECTVEGTSNPNLYWYRQAAGRGLQLLFYSVGIGQISSEVPQNLSASRPQDRQFILSSKKLLLSDSGFYLCAWSPPGTYRDEQYFGPGTRLTVT.

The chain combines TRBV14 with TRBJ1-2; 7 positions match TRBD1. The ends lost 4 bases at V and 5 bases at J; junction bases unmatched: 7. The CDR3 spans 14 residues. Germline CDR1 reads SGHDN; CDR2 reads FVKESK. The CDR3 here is CASSLAGTAYGYTF. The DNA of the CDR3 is TGTGCCAGCAGCCTTGCCGGGACAGCATATGGCTACACCTTC.

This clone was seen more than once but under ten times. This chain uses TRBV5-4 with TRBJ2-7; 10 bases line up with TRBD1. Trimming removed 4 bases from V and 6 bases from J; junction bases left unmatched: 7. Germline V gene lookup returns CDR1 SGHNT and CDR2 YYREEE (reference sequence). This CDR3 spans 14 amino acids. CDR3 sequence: CASSPGTGVREQYF. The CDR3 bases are TGTGCCAGCAGCCCCGGGACAGGGGTTCGCGAGCAGTACTTC. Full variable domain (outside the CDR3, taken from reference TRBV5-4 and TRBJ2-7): ETGVTQSPTHLIKTRGQQVTLRCSSQSGHNTVSWYQQALGQGPQFIFQYYREEENGRGNFPPRFSGLQFPNYSSELNVNALELDDSALYLCASSPGTGVREQYFGPGTRLTVT.

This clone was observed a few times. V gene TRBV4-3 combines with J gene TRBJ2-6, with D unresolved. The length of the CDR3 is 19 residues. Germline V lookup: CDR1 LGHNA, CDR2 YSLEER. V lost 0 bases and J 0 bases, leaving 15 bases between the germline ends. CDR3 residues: CASSQDTWPALSGANVLTF. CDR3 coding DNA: TGCGCCAGCAGCCAAGATACTTGGCCGGCCCTCTCTGGGGCCAACGTCCTGACTTTC.

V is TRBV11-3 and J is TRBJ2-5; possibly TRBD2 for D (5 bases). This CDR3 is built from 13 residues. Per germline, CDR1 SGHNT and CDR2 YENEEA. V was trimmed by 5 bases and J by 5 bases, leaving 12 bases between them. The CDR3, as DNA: TGTGCCAGCAGCCCGGGAAGGAGGGAGACCCAGTACTTC. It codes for CASSPGRRETQYF.

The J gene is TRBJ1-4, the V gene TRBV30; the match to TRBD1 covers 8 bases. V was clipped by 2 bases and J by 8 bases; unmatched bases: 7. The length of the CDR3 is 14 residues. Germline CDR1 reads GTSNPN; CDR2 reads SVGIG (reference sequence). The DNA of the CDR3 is TGTGCCTGGAGTCCGCGGACAGGGAGCGAAAAACTGTTTTTT. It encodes CAWSPRTGSEKLFF. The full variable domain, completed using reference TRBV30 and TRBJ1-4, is SQTIHQWPATLVQPVGSPLSLECTVEGTSNPNLYWYRQAAGRGLQLLFYSVGIGQISSEVPQNLSASRPQDRQFILSSKKLLLSDSGFYLCAWSPRTGSEKLFFGSGTQLSVL.

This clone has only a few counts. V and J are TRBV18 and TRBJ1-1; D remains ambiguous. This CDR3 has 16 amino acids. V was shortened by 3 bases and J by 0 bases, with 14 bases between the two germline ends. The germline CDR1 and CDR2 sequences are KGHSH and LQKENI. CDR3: CASSPILASMNTEAFF. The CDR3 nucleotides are TGTGCCAGCTCACCGATTTTGGCTTCCATGAACACTGAAGCTTTCTTT.

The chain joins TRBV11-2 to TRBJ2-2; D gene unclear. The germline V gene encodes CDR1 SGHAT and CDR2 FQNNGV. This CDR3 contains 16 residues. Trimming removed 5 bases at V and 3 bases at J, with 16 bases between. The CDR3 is CASSPTADGYTGELFF. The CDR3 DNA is TGTGCCAGCAGCCCCACTGCGGACGGGTACACCGGGGAGCTGTTTTTT.

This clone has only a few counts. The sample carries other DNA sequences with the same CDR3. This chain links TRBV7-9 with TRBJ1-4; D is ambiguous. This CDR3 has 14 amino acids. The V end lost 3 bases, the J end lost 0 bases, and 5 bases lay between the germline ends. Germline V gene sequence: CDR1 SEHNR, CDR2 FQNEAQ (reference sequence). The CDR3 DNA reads TGTGCCAGCAGCTTTCGGGCAACTAATGAAAAACTGTTTTTT. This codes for CASSFRATNEKLFF. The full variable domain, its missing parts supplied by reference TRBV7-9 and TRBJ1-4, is DTGVSQNPRHKITKRGQNVTFRCDPISEHNRLYWYRQTLGQGPEFLTYFQNEAQLEKSRLLSDRFSAERPKGSFSTLEIQRTEQGDSAMYLCASSFRATNEKLFFGSGTQLSVL.

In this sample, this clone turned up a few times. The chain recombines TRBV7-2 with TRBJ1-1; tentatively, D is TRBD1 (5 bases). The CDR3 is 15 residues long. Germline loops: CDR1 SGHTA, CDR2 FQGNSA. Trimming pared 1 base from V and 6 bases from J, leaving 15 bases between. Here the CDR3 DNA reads TGTGCCAGCAGCTTAGACCCGGACCCAGGGTCTGAAGCTTTCTTT. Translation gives CASSLDPDPGSEAFF.

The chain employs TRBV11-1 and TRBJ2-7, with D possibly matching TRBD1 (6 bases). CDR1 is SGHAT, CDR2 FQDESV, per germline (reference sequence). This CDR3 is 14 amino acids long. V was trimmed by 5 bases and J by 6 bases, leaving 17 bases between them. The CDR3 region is CASSLSQTGREQYF. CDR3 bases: TGTGCCAGCAGCCTAAGCCAGACAGGCCGCGAGCAGTACTTC.

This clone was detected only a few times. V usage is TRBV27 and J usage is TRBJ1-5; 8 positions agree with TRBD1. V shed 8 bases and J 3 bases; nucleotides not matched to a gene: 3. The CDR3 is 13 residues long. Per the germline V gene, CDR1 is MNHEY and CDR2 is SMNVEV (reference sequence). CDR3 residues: CASVDRVNQPQHF. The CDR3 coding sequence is TGTGCCAGCGTGGACAGGGTCAATCAGCCCCAGCATTTT.

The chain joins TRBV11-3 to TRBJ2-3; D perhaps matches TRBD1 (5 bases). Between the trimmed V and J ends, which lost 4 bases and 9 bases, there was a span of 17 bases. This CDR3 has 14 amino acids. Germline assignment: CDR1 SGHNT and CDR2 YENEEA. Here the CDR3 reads CASSSHRGVDTQYF. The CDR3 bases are TGTGCCAGCAGCTCCCATAGGGGTGTTGACACGCAGTATTTT.

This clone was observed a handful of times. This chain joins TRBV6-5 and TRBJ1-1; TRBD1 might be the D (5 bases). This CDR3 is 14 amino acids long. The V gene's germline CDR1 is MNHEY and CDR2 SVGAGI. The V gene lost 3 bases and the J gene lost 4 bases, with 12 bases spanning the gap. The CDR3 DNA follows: TGTGCCAGCAGTTATGAGGGGTCCGGCACTGAAGCTTTCTTT. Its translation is CASSYEGSGTEAFF.